This passage covers 23 T cell receptor beta chains from one sample sequenced in a study of blood T cell repertoires in COVID-19. The repertoire was sequenced with immunoSEQ multiplex PCR; TCRdb's copy has only in-frame clones and lacks some. The sample contains 15,000 to 20,000 clones, roughly 93% of which appear only once. Sequenced sample: peripheral blood. These receptors all stem from a human donor in a cohort sampled during active COVID-19.

The chain couples TRBV24-1 to TRBJ2-3, with TRBD2 as a possible D gene (6 bases). The CDR3 extends over 15 amino acids. Between the trimmed V and J ends, which lost 4 bases and 6 bases, there was a span of 16 bases. CDR1 is KGHDR, CDR2 SFDVKD, per germline. The DNA for the CDR3 is TGTGCCACCAGTGACCCGGGACTCCAAGGGGATACGCAGTATTTT. Its translation: CATSDPGLQGDTQYF.

This clone was found once. V usage is TRBV10-3 and J usage is TRBJ2-7, with TRBD2 identical over 7 bases. V lost 0 bases and J lost 2; bases outside the gene matches: 7. The germline V gene has CDR1 ENHRY and CDR2 SYGVKD. The CDR3 is 16 amino acids. CDR3 sequence: CAISESKSGVAYEQYF. CDR3 nucleotide sequence: TGTGCCATCAGTGAGTCGAAGAGCGGGGTTGCCTACGAGCAGTACTTC.

To note about this clone: The junction departs from germline at one end; a sequencing error may be responsible. The chain is built from TRBV7-9 and TRBJ2-7; 7 bases align to TRBD1. The length of the CDR3 is 10 residues. Germline values: CDR1 SEHNR, CDR2 FQNEAQ (reference sequence). The CDR3 DNA sequence: TGTGCCAGCAGCTTAGGACAGGGCTGGTTC. Its translation is CASSLGQGWF.

This chain connects TRBV11-2 to TRBJ2-7, with TRBD1 matching 8 bases. The germline V gene encodes CDR1 SGHAT and CDR2 FQNNGV. The CDR3 is 13 amino acids. V lost 4 bases and J lost 3; bases outside the gene matches: 2. Here the CDR3 DNA reads TGTGCCAGCAGCTCCGGACAGGGCTACGAGCAGTACTTC. Protein: CASSSGQGYEQYF.

CDR3 region: CASRRTGGDEKLFF. The CDR3 DNA sequence: TGTGCCAGCAGGAGGACAGGGGGCGATGAAAAACTGTTTTTT. The chain couples TRBV6-5 to TRBJ1-4; TRBD1 matches 11 bases. With V trimmed by 6 bases and J by 6 bases, 3 bases remained unmatched. The CDR3 is 14 residues long. Germline-derived CDR1 and CDR2 are MNHEY and SVGAGI.

The chain is built from TRBV28 and TRBJ2-3, with a possible D match to TRBD2 (6 bases). The CDR3 is made up of 15 amino acids. Germline loops: CDR1 MDHEN, CDR2 SYDVKM. Between the trimmed V and J ends, which lost 3 bases and 4 bases, there was a span of 14 bases. CDR3: CASSLRGGRSDTQYF. The CDR3 coding sequence is TGTGCCAGCAGTTTGCGTGGGGGGAGGTCAGATACGCAGTATTTT.

The V gene is TRBV5-1, the J gene TRBJ2-2; D is perhaps TRBD2 (6 bases). V dropped 1 base and J dropped 7 bases, with 14 bases sitting between them. In germline, CDR1 is SGHRS, CDR2 YFSETQ. CDR3 size: 15 residues. The CDR3 sequence: CASSLSDLGGGELFF. CDR3 coding DNA: TGCGCCAGCAGCTTGTCCGACCTCGGGGGCGGGGAGCTGTTTTTT.

The chain employs TRBV6-2 or TRBV6-3 and TRBJ1-5, with D possibly matching TRBD1 (6 bases). The CDR3 spans 15 residues. Per the germline V gene, CDR1 is MNHEY and CDR2 is SVGEGT. Trimming stripped 5 bases from V and 5 bases from J, with 16 bases between. The CDR3 sequence: CASSRRGAGDQPQHF. CDR3 in DNA: TGTGCCAGCAGTAGACGGGGGGCAGGGGATCAGCCCCAGCATTTT.

The chain links TRBV4-1 to TRBJ1-2, with D possibly being TRBD1 (5 bases). V gave up 0 bases and J gave up 0 bases, with 17 bases separating them. This CDR3 is built from 18 residues. The germline CDR1 and CDR2 sequences are MGHRA and YSYEKL. The CDR3 sequence is CASSQDSAAREANYGYTF. CDR3 nucleotides: TGCGCCAGCAGCCAAGATTCAGCCGCCAGGGAAGCTAACTATGGCTACACCTTC.

The gene calls are TRBV29-1 and TRBJ1-2, with D possibly being TRBD1 (5 bases). The CDR3 consists of 12 residues. Germline CDR1 and CDR2: SQVTM and ANQGSEA. V was shortened by 5 bases and J by 4 bases, with 11 bases between the two germline ends. CDR3: CSVSGGGYGYTF. CDR3 DNA: TGCAGCGTTAGTGGGGGAGGCTATGGCTACACCTTC.

The V and J genes are TRBV28 and TRBJ2-7, with D possibly TRBD2 on 5 matching bases. The germline V gene encodes CDR1 MDHEN and CDR2 SYDVKM. The CDR3 totals 15 residues. Deletions cut 0 bases from V and 1 base from J, with 10 bases between. The CDR3 here is CASSLWALASYEQYF. CDR3 in DNA: TGTGCCAGCAGTTTATGGGCCCTAGCATCCTACGAGCAGTACTTC.

This sequence joins TRBV10-3 and TRBJ2-3; tentatively, D is TRBD1 (5 bases). Trimming left V 0 bases short and J 4 bases short, with 8 bases between. Germline CDR1 and CDR2: ENHRY and SYGVKD. CDR3 length: 14 residues. CDR3 DNA: TGTGCCATCAGTGAGTCGACAGTATCAGATACGCAGTATTTT. Translated, it gives CAISESTVSDTQYF.

The V gene is TRBV27, the J gene TRBJ1-1; 10 positions agree with TRBD1. Germline assignment: CDR1 MNHEY and CDR2 SMNVEV (reference sequence). The CDR3 is 16 residues long. The trim removed 5 bases at V and 4 bases at J, leaving 10 bases unmatched. The CDR3 region is CASSRPGQGLGTEAFF. The CDR3 DNA is TGTGCCAGCAGTCGTCCGGGACAGGGGCTGGGCACTGAAGCTTTCTTT.

The rearrangement joins TRBV27 to TRBJ2-1; 8 bases fit TRBD1. CDR3 length: 13 amino acids. The V gene's germline CDR1 is MNHEY and CDR2 SMNVEV (reference sequence). V gave up 3 bases and J gave up 7 bases; unmatched junction bases: 2. The CDR3 DNA sequence: TGTGCCAGCAGTTTTCAGGGGGCTAATGAGCAGTTCTTC. Amino acid sequence: CASSFQGANEQFF.

The chain links TRBV11-2 to TRBJ2-3; TRBD1 aligns across 7 bases. Looked up from germline, CDR1 is SGHAT and CDR2 is FQNNGV. The CDR3 covers 17 residues. V shed 4 bases and J 2 bases; nucleotides not matched to a gene: 12. In nucleotides, the CDR3 is TGTGCCAGCAGCTGGACCCCGGGACAGAGACACACAGATACGCAGTATTTT. Protein product: CASSWTPGQRHTDTQYF.

This clone has a handful of counts. The V call is TRBV19, the J call TRBJ1-5; tentatively, D is TRBD1 (5 bases). This CDR3 contains 15 residues. Germline V gives CDR1 LNHDA, CDR2 SQIVND (reference sequence). V lost 2 bases to trimming and J lost 0 bases, with 8 bases between them. CDR3 coding DNA: TGTGCCAGTAGTATACGACAGTATAGCAATCAGCCCCAGCATTTT. It is translated as CASSIRQYSNQPQHF.

The chain uses TRBV4-3 and TRBJ1-4; unclear D gene. The germline V gene encodes CDR1 LGHNA and CDR2 YSLEER. V lost 1 base and J 5 bases, leaving 5 bases between the germline ends. CDR3 size: 13 residues. The CDR3 sequence is CASSQALNEKLFF. In DNA form, the CDR3 reads TGCGCCAGCAGCCAAGCACTAAATGAAAAACTGTTTTTT.

This chain joins TRBV28 and TRBJ2-2; 10 positions match TRBD2. The V and J ends lost 3 bases and 5 bases, in that order; junction bases with no gene match: 6. Germline CDR1 MDHEN, CDR2 SYDVKM. The CDR3 spans 16 residues. Here the CDR3 reads CASSLLLAGGTGELFF. CDR3 bases: TGTGCCAGCAGTTTGCTTTTAGCGGGAGGAACCGGGGAGCTGTTTTTT.

This clone was counted a few times. This chain joins TRBV5-1 and TRBJ1-2, with 7 bases that match TRBD1. In germline, CDR1 is SGHRS, CDR2 YFSETQ. The CDR3 is 15 amino acids. V was clipped by 2 bases and J by 7 bases; unmatched bases: 11. CDR3 in DNA: TGCGCCAGCAGCTTACCGACTCAGGGGGTAGGTGGCTACACCTTC. Protein: CASSLPTQGVGGYTF.

The chain is built from TRBV5-1 and TRBJ2-1; TRBD2 might be the D (6 bases). V gave up 1 base and J gave up 9 bases, with 11 bases separating them. CDR1 SGHRS and CDR2 YFSETQ come from the germline V gene. The CDR3 length is 13 residues. The CDR3 here is CASSLLLAGEQFF. The CDR3 nucleotides are TGCGCCAGCAGCTTGTTACTAGCTGGTGAGCAGTTCTTC.

The V call is TRBV10-2, the J call TRBJ1-2, with 7 bases lining up with TRBD1. Germline V gives CDR1 WSHSY, CDR2 SAAADI. The CDR3 has 18 amino acids. The J segment lost 0 bases and the V segment lost 6 bases, leaving 16 bases of the junction unmatched. The CDR3 region is CASRFEGAKGTANYGYTF. Written as DNA, the CDR3 is TGCGCCAGCAGGTTCGAGGGCGCAAAGGGGACAGCTAACTATGGCTACACCTTC.

The gene calls are TRBV11-3 and TRBJ2-1; 11 nucleotides match TRBD2. Per the germline V gene, CDR1 is SGHNT and CDR2 is YENEEA. The CDR3 contains 15 residues. V lost 6 bases, J lost 2 bases, and 3 bases stayed unmatched. The CDR3 region has the DNA TGTGCCAGCAGTTCACTAGCGGGGGCCTACAATGAGCAGTTCTTC. Its protein product is CASSSLAGAYNEQFF.

This sequence joins TRBV25-1 and TRBJ2-1; 8 bases line up with TRBD1. V was clipped by 4 bases and J by 8 bases; unmatched bases: 13. This CDR3 region has 16 residues. CDR1 MGHDK and CDR2 SYGVNS come from the germline V gene. For the CDR3, the DNA is TGTGCCAGCAGTGGCCGGGACAGGTTGAGAGTCGATGAGCAGTTCTTC. Translated: CASSGRDRLRVDEQFF. Variable domain in full (rest from reference TRBV25-1 and TRBJ2-1): EADIYQTPRYLVIGTGKKITLECSQTMGHDKMYWYQQDPGMELHLIHYSYGVNSTEKGDLSSESTVSRIRTEHFPLTLESARPSHTSQYLCASSGRDRLRVDEQFFGPGTRLTVL.